This entry describes one T cell receptor beta chain. What it binds is unknown. Germline assignment: CDR1 MGHDK and CDR2 SYGVNS. Trimming removed 6 bases from V and 13 bases from J, with 25 bases in between. This CDR3 spans 15 amino acids. The source of the sample is a study of post-analysis software for immune sequencing data. Study-level information: In terms of disease course, relapsing-remitting, secondary progressive and progressive-relapsing multiple sclerosis were included. Study-level results: In patients, TRBV5-6, TRBV5-1 and TRBV20-1 belonged to five TRBV segments found more frequently than in controls. Samples from a shared batch, those prepared together, strongly co-clustered by F measure. Diversity measured as normalized Chao1 was significantly lower in multiple sclerosis patients than in controls.

Incorporated into the TCR beta cDNA libraries were unique molecular identifiers, which served to reduce PCR and sequencing biases. Once roughly 0.9 to 10 million T cells were used, roughly 0.5 million cDNA molecules resulted. Each CDR3 protein is one row after TCRdb ran MiXCR on the PCR reads. The sample shows hundreds of thousands of distinct CDR3 sequences, just under 30% of them seen only once. This TCR derives from a girl aged 5-17 years with multiple sclerosis. The specimen sequenced was blood. The gene calls are TRBV25-1 and TRBJ2-4; possibly TRBD1 or TRBD2 for D (5 bases each). The CDR3 coding sequence is TGTGCCAGCAGCATTGCCGGGACGGGTCTACGAGGACAGTACTTC. This translates into CASSIAGTGLRGQYF.